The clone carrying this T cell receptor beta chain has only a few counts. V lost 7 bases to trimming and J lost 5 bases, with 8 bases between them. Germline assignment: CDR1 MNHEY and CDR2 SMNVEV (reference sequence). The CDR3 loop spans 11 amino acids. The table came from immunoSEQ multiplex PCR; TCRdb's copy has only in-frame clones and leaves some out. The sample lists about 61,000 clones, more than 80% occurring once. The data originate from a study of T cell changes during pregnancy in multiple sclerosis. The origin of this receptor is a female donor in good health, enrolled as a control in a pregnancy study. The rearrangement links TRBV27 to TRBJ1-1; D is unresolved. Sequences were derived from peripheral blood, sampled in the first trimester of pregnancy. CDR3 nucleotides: TGTGCCAGCATTAACTTTACTGAAGCTTTCTTT. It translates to CASINFTEAFF.